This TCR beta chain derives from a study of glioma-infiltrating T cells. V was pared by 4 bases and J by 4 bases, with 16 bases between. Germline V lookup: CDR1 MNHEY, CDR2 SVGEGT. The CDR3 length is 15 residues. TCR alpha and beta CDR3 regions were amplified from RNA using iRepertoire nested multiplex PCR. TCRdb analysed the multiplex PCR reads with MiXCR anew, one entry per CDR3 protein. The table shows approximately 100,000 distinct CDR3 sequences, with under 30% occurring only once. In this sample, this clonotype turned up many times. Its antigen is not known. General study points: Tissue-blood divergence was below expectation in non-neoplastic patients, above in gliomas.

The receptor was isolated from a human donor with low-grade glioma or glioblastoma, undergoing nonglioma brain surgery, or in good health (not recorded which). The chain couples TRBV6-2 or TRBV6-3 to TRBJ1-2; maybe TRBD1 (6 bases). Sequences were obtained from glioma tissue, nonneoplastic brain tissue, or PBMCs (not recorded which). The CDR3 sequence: CASSSLSTGFYGYTF. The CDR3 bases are TGTGCCAGCAGTTCCCTTTCGACAGGCTTCTATGGCTACACCTTC.